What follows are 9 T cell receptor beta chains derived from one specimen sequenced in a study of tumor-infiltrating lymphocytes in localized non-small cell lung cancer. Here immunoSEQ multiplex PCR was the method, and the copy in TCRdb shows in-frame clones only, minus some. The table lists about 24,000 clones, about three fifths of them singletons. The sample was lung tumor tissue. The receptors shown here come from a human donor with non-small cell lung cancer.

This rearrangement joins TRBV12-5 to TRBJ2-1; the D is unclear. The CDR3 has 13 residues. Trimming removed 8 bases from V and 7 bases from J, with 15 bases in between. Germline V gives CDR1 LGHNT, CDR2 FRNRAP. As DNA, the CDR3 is TGTGCTAGTACAGACACCATCCTGAATGAGCAGTTCTTC. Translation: CASTDTILNEQFF. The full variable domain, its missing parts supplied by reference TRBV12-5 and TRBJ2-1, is DARVTQTPRHKVTEMGQEVTMRCQPILGHNTVFWYRQTMMQGLELLAYFRNRAPLDDSGMPKDRFSAEMPDATLATLKIQPSEPRDSAVYFCASTDTILNEQFFGPGTRLTVL.

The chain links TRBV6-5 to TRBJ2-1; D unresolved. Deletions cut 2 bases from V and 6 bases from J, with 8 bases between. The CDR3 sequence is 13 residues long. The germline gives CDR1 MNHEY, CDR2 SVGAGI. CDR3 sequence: CASSYAIRNEQFF. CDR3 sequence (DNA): TGTGCCAGCAGTTACGCGATCCGCAATGAGCAGTTCTTC.

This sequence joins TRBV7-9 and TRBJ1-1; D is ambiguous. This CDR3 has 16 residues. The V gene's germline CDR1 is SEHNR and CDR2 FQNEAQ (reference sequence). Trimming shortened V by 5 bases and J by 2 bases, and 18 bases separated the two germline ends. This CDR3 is CASSPTRAWANTEAFF. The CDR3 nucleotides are TGTGCCAGCAGCCCCACCCGGGCATGGGCTAACACTGAAGCTTTCTTT. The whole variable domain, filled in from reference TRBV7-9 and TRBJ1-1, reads DTGVSQNPRHKITKRGQNVTFRCDPISEHNRLYWYRQTLGQGPEFLTYFQNEAQLEKSRLLSDRFSAERPKGSFSTLEIQRTEQGDSAMYLCASSPTRAWANTEAFFGQGTRLTVV.

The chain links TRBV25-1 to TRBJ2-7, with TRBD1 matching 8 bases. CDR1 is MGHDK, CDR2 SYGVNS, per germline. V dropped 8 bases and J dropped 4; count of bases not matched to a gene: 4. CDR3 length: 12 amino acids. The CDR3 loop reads CASRDRKYEQYF. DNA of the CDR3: TGTGCCAGCCGGGACAGGAAATACGAGCAGTACTTC.

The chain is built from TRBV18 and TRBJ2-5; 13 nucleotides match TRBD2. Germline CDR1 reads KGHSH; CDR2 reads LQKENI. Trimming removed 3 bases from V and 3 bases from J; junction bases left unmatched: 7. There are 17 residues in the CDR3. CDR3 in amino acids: CASSPWTSGSSEETQYF. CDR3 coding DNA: TGTGCCAGCTCACCCTGGACTAGCGGGAGTTCTGAAGAGACCCAGTACTTC.

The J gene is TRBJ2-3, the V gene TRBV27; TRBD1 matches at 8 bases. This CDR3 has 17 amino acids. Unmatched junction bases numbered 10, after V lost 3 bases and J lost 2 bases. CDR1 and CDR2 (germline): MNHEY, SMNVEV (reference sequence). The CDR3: CASSLTMGTGITDTQYF. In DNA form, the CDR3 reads TGTGCCAGCAGTTTGACCATGGGGACAGGTATCACAGATACGCAGTATTTT.

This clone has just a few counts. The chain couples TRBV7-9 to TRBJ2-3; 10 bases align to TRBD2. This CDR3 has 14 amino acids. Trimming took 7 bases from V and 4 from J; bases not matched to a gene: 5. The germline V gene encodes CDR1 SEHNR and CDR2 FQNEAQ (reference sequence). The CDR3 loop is CASNPSGSADTQYF. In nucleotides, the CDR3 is TGTGCCAGCAACCCTAGCGGGAGTGCAGATACGCAGTATTTT.

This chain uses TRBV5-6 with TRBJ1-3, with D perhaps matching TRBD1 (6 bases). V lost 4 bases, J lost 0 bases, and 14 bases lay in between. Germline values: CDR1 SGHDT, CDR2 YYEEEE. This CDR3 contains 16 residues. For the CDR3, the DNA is TGTGCCAGCAGCCGGGGGCTACAGGTCTCTGGAAACACCATATATTTT. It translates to CASSRGLQVSGNTIYF.

The CDR3 sequence: CASSEYGHSGANVLTF. CDR3 nucleotides: TGTGCCAGCAGTGAATATGGCCACTCTGGGGCCAACGTCCTGACTTTC. The rearrangement links TRBV6-1 to TRBJ2-6; D not certain. The CDR3 covers 16 residues. V was clipped by 2 bases and J by 0 bases, with 8 bases between them. In germline, CDR1 is MNHNS, CDR2 SASEGT.